This entry is about one TCR beta chain. Its ends do not fully match the called genes, so a read error is possible. The data derive from a study of blood T cell repertoires in COVID-19. Study as a whole: Whether acute or convalescent, the COVID-19 samples came from the United States, Italy and Spain.

Individuals drawn from about 26 US areas were roughly 18 to 95 years old. Donors were grouped by their self-reported clinical history. Source study methods: Estimated nucleated cell counts came from reference gene primer amplification. The data were produced by immunoSEQ multiplex PCR, yet TCRdb's version contains in-frame clones alone and is incomplete. D and trimming were read from the DNA, whereas the V and J calls and clone size are those reported in that table. In the table there are 300,000 to 500,000 clones, approximately 86% of which are singletons. CDR3 size: 10 residues. Looked up from germline, CDR1 is LNHDA and CDR2 is SQIVND (reference sequence).

The sequenced sample consisted of PBMCs or T cells enriched from blood (not recorded which). The V gene is TRBV19, the J gene TRBJ2-3; 7 nucleotides match TRBD2. The receptor's source is a woman in her forties with acute COVID-19. In DNA form, the CDR3 reads TGTGCCAGTAGTATACGGCATAGCGGGTTT. Translated: CASSIRHSGF. The full variable domain, its missing parts supplied by reference TRBV19 and TRBJ2-3, is DGGITQSPKYLFRKEGQNVTLSCEQNLNHDAMYWYRQDPGQGLRLIYYSQIVNDFQKGDIAEGYSVSREKKESFPLTVTSAQKNPTAFYLCASSIRHSGFGPGTRLTVL.